This record covers a single T cell receptor (beta chain). The antigen is not known. The same CDR3 also results from other DNA sequences found in this sample. With 5 bases clipped from V and 5 bases from J, the junction kept 5 bases outside the gene matches. This CDR3 is 13 amino acids long. Germline CDR1 SGHTA, CDR2 FQGTGA. The data are from a study of siplizumab effects on memory and regulatory T cells. Only in-frame clones appear in the TCRdb table, and some are missing; sequencing was by immunoSEQ multiplex PCR. Here the sample spans some 110,000 clones, about 93% being singletons. The study, taken as a whole, reports: Confirmatory evidence of suppressive function in proliferating siplizumab-culture Tregs was not obtained. Siplizumab produced a significant reduction in alloreactive sequences that were traceable to unstimulated CD4+ memory cells.

The clonotype originates from a human donor in good health. Source material: CD4+ T cells sorted from blood. The chain has TRBV7-3 and TRBJ2-5, with TRBD2 matching over 7 bases. The CDR3 DNA reads TGTGCCAGCAGCCTCGGGGGGAGGGAGACCCAGTACTTC. It yields the protein CASSLGGRETQYF.